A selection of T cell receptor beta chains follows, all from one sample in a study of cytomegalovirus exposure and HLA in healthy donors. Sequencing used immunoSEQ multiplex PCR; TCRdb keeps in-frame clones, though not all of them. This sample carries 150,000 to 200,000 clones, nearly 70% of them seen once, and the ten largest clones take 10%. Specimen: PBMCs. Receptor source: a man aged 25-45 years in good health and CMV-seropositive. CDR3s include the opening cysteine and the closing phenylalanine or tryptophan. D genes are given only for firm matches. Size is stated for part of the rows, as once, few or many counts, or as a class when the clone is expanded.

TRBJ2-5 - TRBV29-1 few CSVDGGQETQYF TGCAGCGTTGATGGGGGGCAAGAGACCCAGTACTTC
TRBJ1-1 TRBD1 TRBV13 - CASSTGDTEAFF TGTGCCAGCAGCACAGGGGACACTGAAGCTTTCTTT
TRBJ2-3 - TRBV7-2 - CASSLGQGRTDTQYF TGTGCCAGCAGCTTAGGGCAGGGTCGCACAGATACGCAGTATTTT
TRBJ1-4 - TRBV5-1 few CASSPPHYEKLFF TGCGCCAGCAGCCCCCCCCATTATGAAAAACTGTTTTTT
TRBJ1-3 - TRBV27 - CASSLTGGSGNTIYF TGTGCCAGCAGTTTAACGGGAGGCTCTGGAAACACCATATATTTT
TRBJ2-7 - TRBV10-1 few CASSALGVADEQYF TGCGCCAGCAGTGCCCTCGGGGTGGCGGACGAGCAGTACTTC
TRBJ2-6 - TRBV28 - CASSTGAQSSGANVLTF TGTGCCAGCAGCACCGGAGCACAAAGCTCTGGGGCCAACGTCCTGACTTTC
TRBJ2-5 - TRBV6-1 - CASSEAQGGGETQYF TGTGCCAGCAGTGAAGCGCAGGGGGGTGGAGAGACCCAGTACTTC
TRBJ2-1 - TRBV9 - CASSTRLGGNEQFF TGTGCCAGCAGCACTCGACTAGGAGGGAATGAGCAGTTCTTC
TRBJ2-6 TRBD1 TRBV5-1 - CASSWTSGTGDGANVLTF TGCGCCAGCAGCTGGACCTCCGGGACAGGGGACGGGGCCAACGTCCTGACTTTC
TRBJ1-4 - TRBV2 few CASSEYGGAEKLFF TGTGCCAGCAGTGAGTACGGGGGTGCTGAAAAACTGTTTTTT
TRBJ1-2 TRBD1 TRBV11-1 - CASSLAAGGGYGYTF TGTGCCAGCAGCTTAGCAGCAGGGGGAGGCTATGGCTACACCTTC
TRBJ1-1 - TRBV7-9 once CASSQPRTVNTEAFF TGTGCCAGCAGCCAACCTAGGACAGTGAACACTGAAGCTTTCTTT
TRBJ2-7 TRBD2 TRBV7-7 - CASSPQREGDEQYF TGTGCTAGCAGCCCTCAGCGGGAGGGCGACGAGCAGTACTTC
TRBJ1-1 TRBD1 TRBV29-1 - CSSRTGWNTEAFF TGCAGCTCCCGGACAGGGTGGAACACTGAAGCTTTCTTT
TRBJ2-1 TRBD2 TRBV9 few CASTGTSGTRGGSYNAQFF TGTGCCAGCACCGGGACTAGCGGGACCAGGGGGGGCTCCTACAATGCGCAGTTCTTC
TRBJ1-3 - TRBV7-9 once CASSYSGNTIYF TGTGCCAGCAGCTACAGCGGAAACACCATATATTTT
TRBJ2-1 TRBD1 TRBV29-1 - CSADRASYNEQFF TGCAGCGCTGACAGGGCCTCCTACAATGAGCAGTTCTTC
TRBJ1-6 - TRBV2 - CASSEGTGIQALHF TGTGCCAGCAGTGAAGGGACTGGAATTCAGGCCCTCCACTTT
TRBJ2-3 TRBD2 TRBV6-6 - CASRLAGLSDTQYF TGTGCCAGCCGACTAGCGGGATTATCAGATACGCAGTATTTT
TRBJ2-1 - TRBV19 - CASSLTGSYNEQFF TGTGCCAGTAGTCTGACGGGGTCCTACAATGAGCAGTTCTTC
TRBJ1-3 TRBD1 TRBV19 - CASSTIQGGGNTIYF TGTGCCAGTAGTACGATACAGGGGGGTGGAAACACCATATATTTT
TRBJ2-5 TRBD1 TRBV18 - CASSLLKTGVYQETQYF TGTGCCAGCTCACTTCTCAAGACAGGGGTGTATCAAGAGACCCAGTACTTC
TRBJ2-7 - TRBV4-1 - CASSQDRTAKTYEQYF TGCGCCAGCAGCCAAGATAGGACAGCGAAAACCTACGAGCAGTACTTC
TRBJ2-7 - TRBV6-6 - CASSPDTYEQYF TGTGCCAGCAGCCCGGACACCTACGAGCAGTACTTC
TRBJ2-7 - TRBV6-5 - CASTGNSYEQYF TGTGCCAGCACAGGGAATTCCTACGAGCAGTACTTC
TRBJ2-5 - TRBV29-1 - CSVGNGGGETQYF TGCAGCGTTGGTAACGGGGGAGGAGAGACCCAGTACTTC
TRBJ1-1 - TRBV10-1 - CASSQANTEAFF TGCGCCAGCAGCCAAGCGAACACTGAAGCTTTCTTT